Described below is a single TCR beta chain sequence and its context. Libraries were prepared by immunoSEQ multiplex PCR; TCRdb keeps only in-frame clonotypes and omits some of them. The sample comprises 250,000 to 300,000 clones, about nine tenths of which are singletons, and roughly 2% rests with the top ten. The CDR3 runs to 17 residues. Trimming took off 1 base at V and 4 bases at J, with 16 bases between the two ends. Germline CDR1 is SGHNT and CDR2 is YENEEA. This record comes from a study of blood T cell repertoires in COVID-19. Overall study: Specimens from acute and convalescent COVID-19 originated in the United States, Italy and Spain.

Adults between roughly 18 and 90 years of age took part from 20 to 25 US areas. Clinical history as reported by participants underpinned cohort assignment. The chain carries TRBV11-3 and TRBJ2-2, with D perhaps TRBD1 (5 bases). Sequencing used PBMCs or T cells enriched from blood (not recorded which). The clonotype was recovered from a woman aged 40 to 50 with acute COVID-19. The CDR3, as DNA: TGTGCCAGCAGCTTAGTCTCCAGGGCGTCGACCACCGGGGAGCTGTTTTTT. Translating it yields CASSLVSRASTTGELFF.